This T cell receptor beta chain derives from a study of T cell responses to AZD1222 COVID-19 vaccine. Germline V gives CDR1 SGDLS, CDR2 YYNGEE. V shed 4 bases and J 3 bases; nucleotides not matched to a gene: 26. The CDR3 loop spans 21 amino acids. This clone was recorded many times. Clones were sequenced by immunoSEQ multiplex PCR, and TCRdb holds only the in-frame ones, with some missing. The sample carries around 90,000 clones, approximately 83% recorded once. Sample: peripheral blood, taken on day 0 of AZD1222 vaccination. This clonotype originated in an adult in good health. The chain joins TRBV9 to TRBJ2-7; 9 bases match TRBD1. The CDR3 reads CASSPSPSGTGLRASYYEQYF. In DNA form, the CDR3 reads TGTGCCAGCAGCCCCTCACCCTCCGGGACAGGGCTGAGGGCGTCTTACTACGAGCAGTACTTC.